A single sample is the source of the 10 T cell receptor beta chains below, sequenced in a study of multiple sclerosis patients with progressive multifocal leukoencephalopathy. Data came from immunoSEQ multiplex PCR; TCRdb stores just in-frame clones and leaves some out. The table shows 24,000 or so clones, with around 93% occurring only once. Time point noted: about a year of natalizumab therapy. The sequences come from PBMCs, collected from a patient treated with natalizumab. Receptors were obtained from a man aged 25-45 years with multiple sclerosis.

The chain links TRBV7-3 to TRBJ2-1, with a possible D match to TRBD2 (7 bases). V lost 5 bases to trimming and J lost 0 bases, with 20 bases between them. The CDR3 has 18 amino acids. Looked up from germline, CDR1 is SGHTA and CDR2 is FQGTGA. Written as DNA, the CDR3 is TGTGCCAGCAGCGTGGGAGGGGACACGCGGGGCTCCTACAATGAGCAGTTCTTC. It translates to CASSVGGDTRGSYNEQFF.

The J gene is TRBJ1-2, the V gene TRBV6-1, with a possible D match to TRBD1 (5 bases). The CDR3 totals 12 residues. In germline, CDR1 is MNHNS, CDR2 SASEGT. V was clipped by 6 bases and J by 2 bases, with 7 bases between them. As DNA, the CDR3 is TGTGCCAGCAGGGGGACCAACTATGGCTACACCTTC. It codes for CASRGTNYGYTF.

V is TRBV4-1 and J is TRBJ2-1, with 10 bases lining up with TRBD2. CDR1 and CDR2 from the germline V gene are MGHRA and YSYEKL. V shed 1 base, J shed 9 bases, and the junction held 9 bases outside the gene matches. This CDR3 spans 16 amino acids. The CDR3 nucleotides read TGCGCCAGCAGCCAAGCGGGAAGCGGGAGGGCCTCTGAGCAGTTCTTC. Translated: CASSQAGSGRASEQFF.

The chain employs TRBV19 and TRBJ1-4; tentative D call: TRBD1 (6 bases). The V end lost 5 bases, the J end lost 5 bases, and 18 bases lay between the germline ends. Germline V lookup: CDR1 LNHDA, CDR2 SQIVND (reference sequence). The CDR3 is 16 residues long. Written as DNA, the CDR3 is TGTGCCAGTAGTTACCTGTTCGACAGGCTAAATGAAAAACTGTTTTTT. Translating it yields CASSYLFDRLNEKLFF.

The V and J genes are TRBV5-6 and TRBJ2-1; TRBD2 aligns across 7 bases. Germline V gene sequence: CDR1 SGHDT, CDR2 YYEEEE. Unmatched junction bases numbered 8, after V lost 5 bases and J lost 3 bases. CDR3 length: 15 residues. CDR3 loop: CASRATPSGYNEQFF. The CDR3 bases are TGTGCCAGCAGGGCGACTCCTAGCGGCTACAATGAGCAGTTCTTC.

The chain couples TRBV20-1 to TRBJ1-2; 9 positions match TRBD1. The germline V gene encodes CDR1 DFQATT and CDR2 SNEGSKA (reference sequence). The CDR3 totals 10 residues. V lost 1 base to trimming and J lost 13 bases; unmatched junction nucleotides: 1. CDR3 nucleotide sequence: TGCAGTGCTAGAGGGACAGGGGTCACCTTC. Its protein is CSARGTGVTF.

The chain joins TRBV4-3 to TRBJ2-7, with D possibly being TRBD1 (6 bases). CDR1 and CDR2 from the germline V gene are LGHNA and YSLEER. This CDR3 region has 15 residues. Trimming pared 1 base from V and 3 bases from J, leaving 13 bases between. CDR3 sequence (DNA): TGCGCCAGCAGCCAAGCAAGGGACATTATCTACGAGCAGTACTTC. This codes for CASSQARDIIYEQYF.

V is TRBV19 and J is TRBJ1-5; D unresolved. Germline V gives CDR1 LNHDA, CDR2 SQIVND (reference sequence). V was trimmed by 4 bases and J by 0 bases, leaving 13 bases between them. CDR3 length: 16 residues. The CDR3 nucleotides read TGTGCCAGTAGTAAAGGACGGTTATATAGCAATCAGCCCCAGCATTTT. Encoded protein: CASSKGRLYSNQPQHF.

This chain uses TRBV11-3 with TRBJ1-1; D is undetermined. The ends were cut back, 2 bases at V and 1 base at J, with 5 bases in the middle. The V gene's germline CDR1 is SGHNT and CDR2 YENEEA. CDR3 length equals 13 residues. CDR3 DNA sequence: TGTGCCAGCAGCTTAATGAAGAACACTGAAGCTTTCTTT. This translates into CASSLMKNTEAFF.

The CDR3 DNA sequence: TGCGCCAGCAGCCAAGATCATCTGGCGGTAGAGACCCAGTACTTC. Encoded protein: CASSQDHLAVETQYF. This chain connects TRBV4-3 to TRBJ2-5; unclear D gene. V gave up 0 bases and J gave up 4 bases, with 12 bases separating them. Germline CDR1 LGHNA, CDR2 YSLEER. The CDR3 is made up of 15 amino acids.